This TCR beta chain is drawn from a study of T cells in Graves' hyperthyroidism and ophthalmopathy. Diagnostic decisions used clinical symptoms, serum thyroxine and TRAb, thyroid ultrasound and orbital computed tomography. What was amplified from RNA transcripts were TCR beta CDR3 regions. When the TCR CDR3 underwent first-round RT-PCR, the HTBI primer set was used. TCRdb re-analysed the multiplex PCR reads in MiXCR, keeping a single row per CDR3 protein. The sample lists 500,000 or so distinct CDR3 sequences, over 15% seen once, with under 20% in the top ten. This clonotype was seen at least ten times. The germline CDR1 and CDR2 sequences are SGHDT and YYEEEE. The CDR3 length is 16 residues. V was shortened by 5 bases and J by 3 bases, with 21 bases between the two germline ends.

The chain recombines TRBV5-6 with TRBJ2-7; D is perhaps TRBD2 (6 bases). The clonotype originates from a woman aged 18-35 years with Graves' ophthalmopathy. Sequencing was carried out using blood. In DNA, the CDR3 is TGTGCCAGCAGTCTTACGGCGGGACCAGCAAACTACGAGCAGTACTTC. It translates to CASSLTAGPANYEQYF.